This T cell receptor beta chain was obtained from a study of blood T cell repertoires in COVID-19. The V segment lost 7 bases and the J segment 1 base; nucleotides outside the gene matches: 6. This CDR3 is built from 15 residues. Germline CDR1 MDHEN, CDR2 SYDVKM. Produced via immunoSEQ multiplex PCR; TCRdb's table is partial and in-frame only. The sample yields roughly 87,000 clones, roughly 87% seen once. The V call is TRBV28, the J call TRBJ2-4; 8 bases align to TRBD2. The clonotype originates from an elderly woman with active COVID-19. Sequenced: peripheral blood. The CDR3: CASNTGGFAKNIQYF. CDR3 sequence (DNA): TGTGCCAGCAACACGGGGGGGTTTGCCAAAAACATTCAGTACTTC.